These 20 T cell receptor beta chains were all obtained from the same sample, sequenced in a study of blood T cells in healthy people across ages. With a J-beta primer mix and a sample-barcoded 5' primer, a second PCR ran roughly 6 to 11 cycles. Using its own MiXCR run on the 5' RACE reads, TCRdb lists one record per CDR3 protein. The data show 1.5 million to 2 million distinct CDR3 sequences, about 49% seen once. The sequenced sample was blood. The origin of the receptors is a woman in her thirties or forties in good health.

J is TRBJ1-5 and V is TRBV12-3 or TRBV12-4; 7 nucleotides agree with TRBD1. V lost 1 base to trimming and J lost 9 bases; unmatched junction nucleotides: 9. CDR3 length: 15 residues. CDR3 in amino acids: CASSLGGQGVWPQHF. DNA of the CDR3: TGTGCCAGCAGTTTAGGGGGCCAGGGGGTATGGCCCCAGCATTTT.

The rearrangement joins TRBV7-2 to TRBJ2-5; D might be TRBD1 (6 bases). The V end was cut by 5 bases, the J end by 4 bases, with 17 bases between. This CDR3 is built from 15 residues. CDR1 and CDR2 from the germline V gene are SGHTA and FQGNSA. CDR3 sequence reads: CASSPRPTRGETQYF. CDR3 DNA: TGTGCCAGCAGCCCCCGACCTACCAGGGGAGAGACCCAGTACTTC.

The chain uses TRBV20-1 and TRBJ2-5; D is uncertain. The better agreement between TRBJ2-7 and the DNA end casts doubt on the J call. The germline gives CDR1 DFQATT, CDR2 SNEGSKA (reference sequence). The CDR3 totals 11 residues. The CDR3 spells CSAEKFHEQYF. The CDR3 nucleotides are TGCAGTGCAGAGAAATTCCACGAGCAGTACTTC.

The rearrangement joins TRBV20-1 to TRBJ1-6; D not resolved. The germline gives CDR1 DFQATT, CDR2 SNEGSKA (reference sequence). The CDR3 sequence is 14 residues long. The DNA of the CDR3 is TGCAGCAATTCTCAGGACGGGCTTAATTCACCCCTCCACTTT. Translation: CSNSQDGLNSPLHF.

This clonotype has just a few counts. Written as DNA, the CDR3 is TGTGCCAGCAGTTATACCCGAGGGACAGGTTTTTCAGAGCAGTACTTC. This gives the protein CASSYTRGTGFSEQYF. The rearrangement joins TRBV14 to TRBJ2-7; TRBD1 matches 8 bases. J lost 7 bases, V lost 6 bases, and 17 bases had no gene match. Germline CDR1 SGHDN, CDR2 FVKESK. The CDR3 consists of 16 residues.

V and J are TRBV12-3 or TRBV12-4 and TRBJ2-2; tentatively, D is TRBD1 (6 bases). The CDR3 runs 14 residues. The germline V and J ends were trimmed by 5 bases and 4 bases, with 11 bases remaining between them. CDR3 nucleotide sequence: TGTGCCAGCAGTCAATCACAGGGCACCGGGGAGCTGTTTTTT. Protein product: CASSQSQGTGELFF.

The chain carries TRBV7-2 and TRBJ2-7; D may be TRBD1 (6 bases). This CDR3 has 16 residues. Per the germline V gene, CDR1 is SGHTA and CDR2 is FQGNSA. The ends were cut back, 3 bases at V and 0 bases at J, with 15 bases in the middle. The CDR3 spells CASSFRRQASSYEQYF. The CDR3 region has the DNA TGTGCCAGCAGCTTCCGCAGACAGGCCAGCTCCTACGAGCAGTACTTC.

The gene calls are TRBV6-1 and TRBJ2-3, with D possibly being TRBD2 (6 bases). The germline CDR1 and CDR2 sequences are MNHNS and SASEGT. The CDR3 is made up of 16 amino acids. The V end was cut by 2 bases, the J end by 0 bases, with 12 bases between. In nucleotides, the CDR3 is TGTGCCAGCAGTGAACTAGCGCGATCTAGCACAGATACGCAGTATTTT. Amino acid sequence: CASSELARSSTDTQYF.

This chain joins TRBV29-1 and TRBJ1-2; D is unresolved. The germline V and J ends were trimmed by 2 bases and 3 bases, with 13 bases remaining between them. CDR1 is SQVTM, CDR2 ANQGSEA, per germline. CDR3 size: 14 residues. The CDR3 sequence is CSVELWPGDYGYTF. The CDR3 DNA follows: TGCAGCGTTGAACTATGGCCGGGCGACTATGGCTACACCTTC. The complete variable domain, with remaining parts taken from reference TRBV29-1 and TRBJ1-2, reads SAVISQKPSRDICQRGTSLTIQCQVDSQVTMMFWYRQQPGQSLTLIATANQGSEATYESGFVIDKFPISRPNLTFSTLTVSNMSPEDSSIYLCSVELWPGDYGYTFGSGTRLTVV.

The V call is TRBV11-2, the J call TRBJ2-1; 8 bases match TRBD2. The CDR3 is made up of 22 amino acids. J lost 2 bases, V lost 4 bases, and 25 bases had no gene match. Germline lookup yields CDR1 SGHAT and CDR2 FQNNGV. The CDR3 DNA reads as TGTGCCAGCAGCTCCCCTTCGAGGCAGCGGGGGCCTTTCGTAGGTACCTACAATGAGCAGTTCTTC. This sequence encodes CASSSPSRQRGPFVGTYNEQFF.

There are a few counts of this clonotype. An end of the junction differs from the germline gene, which may be a read error. The gene calls are TRBV7-3 and TRBJ2-5; D may be TRBD1 or TRBD2 (6 bases each). The CDR3 runs to 14 residues. CDR1 SGHTA and CDR2 FQGTGA come from the germline V gene. CDR3 protein: CASSLNGGLETQYF. The CDR3, as DNA: TGCGCCAGCAGCTTGAACGGGGGCCTGGAGACCCAGTACTTC.

The chain employs TRBV6-2 or TRBV6-3 and TRBJ2-1; either TRBD1 or TRBD2 may supply D (5 bases each). Trimming left V 5 bases short and J 0 bases short, with 14 bases between. Per germline, CDR1 MNHEY and CDR2 SVGEGT. This CDR3 is built from 16 residues. CDR3 in DNA: TGTGCCAGCAGTCGGGACGGGACCACCTCCTACAATGAGCAGTTCTTC. This sequence encodes CASSRDGTTSYNEQFF.

This clonotype was seen ten or more times. This chain connects TRBV7-3 to TRBJ2-5; 13 bases are a match to TRBD2. V shed 0 bases and J 4 bases; nucleotides not matched to a gene: 2. This CDR3 region has 16 residues. Germline CDR1 and CDR2: SGHTA and FQGTGA. CDR3 in amino acids: CASSLTGLAGVETQYF. CDR3 bases: TGTGCCAGCAGCTTAACCGGACTAGCGGGGGTAGAGACCCAGTACTTC. Looking up the rest from reference TRBV7-3 and TRBJ2-5 gives the full variable domain: GAGVSQTPSNKVTEKGKYVELRCDPISGHTALYWYRQSLGQGPEFLIYFQGTGAADDSGLPNDRFFAVRPEGSVSTLKIQRTERGDSAVYLCASSLTGLAGVETQYFGPGTRLLVL.

The chain recombines TRBV20-1 with TRBJ1-2; 11 bases align to TRBD1. J lost 7 bases, V lost 0 bases, and 7 bases had no gene match. Germline CDR1 reads DFQATT; CDR2 reads SNEGSKA (reference sequence). CDR3 size: 15 residues. CDR3 sequence: CSARDEPGTGGGYTF. The DNA of the CDR3 is TGCAGTGCTAGAGATGAACCCGGGACAGGGGGTGGCTACACCTTC.

The chain uses TRBV15 and TRBJ2-5; D call uncertain. Germline assignment: CDR1 LNHNV and CDR2 YYDKDF (reference sequence). The CDR3 contains 15 residues. Trimming removed 0 bases at V and 7 bases at J, with 15 bases between. The CDR3 sequence: CATSRDSDPKRTQYF. The CDR3 DNA sequence: TGTGCCACCAGCAGAGATAGTGATCCCAAGAGGACCCAGTACTTC.

The chain carries TRBV24-1 and TRBJ2-6; D gene ambiguous. There are 16 residues in the CDR3. Trimming cost V 5 bases and J 1 base, with 11 bases left between them. Per the germline V gene, CDR1 is KGHDR and CDR2 is SFDVKD. Written as DNA, the CDR3 is TGTGCCACCAGTGCTGACGGACCATCTGGGGCCAACGTCCTGACTTTC. Translated: CATSADGPSGANVLTF.

This rearrangement joins TRBV3-1 to TRBJ2-3; 12 positions match TRBD2. Trimming cost V 0 bases and J 0 bases; bases outside gene matches: 10. CDR1 is LGHDT and CDR2 is YNNKEL in the germline V gene (reference sequence). The CDR3 is 20 amino acids. CDR3 bases: TGTGCCAGCAGCCAAGAGTACCGTGCTAGCGGGGGGGATAGCACAGATACGCAGTATTTT. Protein product: CASSQEYRASGGDSTDTQYF.

This clonotype turned up a few times. This sequence joins TRBV20-1 and TRBJ2-3; D possibly matches TRBD1 or TRBD2 (5 bases each). V shed 0 bases and J shed 0 bases, with 10 bases lying between them. Germline assignment: CDR1 DFQATT and CDR2 SNEGSKA (reference sequence). The CDR3 contains 15 residues. This CDR3 is CSARDLRDSTDTQYF. Here the CDR3 DNA reads TGCAGTGCTAGAGATCTCCGGGACAGCACAGATACGCAGTATTTT.

The CDR3 protein is CASSGGQEQYF. CDR3 DNA sequence: TGTGCCAGCAGTGGCGGACAGGAGCAGTACTTC. The chain has TRBV6-5 and TRBJ2-7, with D tentatively TRBD1 (6 bases). Germline CDR1 and CDR2: MNHEY and SVGAGI. The CDR3 runs 11 residues. With 5 bases removed from V and 7 bases from J, the gap between germline ends came to 9 bases.

The CDR3 sequence is CASSRGAGGIQPQHF. The CDR3 DNA reads as TGTGCCAGCAGCCGCGGGGCAGGGGGAATTCAGCCCCAGCATTTT. The chain uses TRBV6-5 and TRBJ1-5; 7 positions match TRBD1. CDR1 and CDR2 from the germline V gene are MNHEY and SVGAGI. V was pared by 6 bases and J by 6 bases, with 11 bases of the junction left unmatched. The CDR3 runs to 15 residues.